Each of the 27 T cell receptor beta chains below was sequenced from the same sample in a study of shared clonotypes between healthy human individuals. Sequencing used immunoSEQ multiplex PCR; TCRdb keeps in-frame clones, though not all of them. The repertoire holds about 1.5 million clones, with around 98% as singletons. The sample was naive CD4+ T cells sorted from blood. This sample's subset: CD45RA+ positively selected. These receptors were taken from a man in his thirties or forties in good health.

The V call is TRBV4-1, the J call TRBJ1-1; TRBD1 is a possible D gene (6 bases). Germline lookup yields CDR1 MGHRA and CDR2 YSYEKL. This CDR3 comprises 16 residues. V was cut by 0 bases and J by 1 base, with 12 bases left in between. The CDR3 DNA reads TGCGCCAGCAGCCAAGACGGTAGGGGGGGGAACACTGAAGCTTTCTTT. It codes for CASSQDGRGGNTEAFF.

V usage is TRBV11-2 and J usage is TRBJ2-1; unclear D gene. Germline lookup yields CDR1 SGHAT and CDR2 FQNNGV. There are 14 residues in the CDR3. V was clipped by 2 bases and J by 8 bases, with 13 bases between them. The CDR3 sequence: CASSLMRRLDEQFF. CDR3 nucleotide sequence: TGTGCCAGCAGCTTAATGAGGCGGCTGGATGAGCAGTTCTTC.

A single count supports this clone. This chain connects TRBV28 to TRBJ2-2; D is undetermined. CDR3 size: 15 residues. V was shortened by 6 bases and J by 2 bases, with 13 bases between the two germline ends. From germline, CDR1 is MDHEN and CDR2 SYDVKM. CDR3 nucleotides: TGTGCCAGCAGACATCGTCTAGGTAACACCGGGGAGCTGTTTTTT. This gives the protein CASRHRLGNTGELFF.

V is TRBV5-1 and J is TRBJ1-5; 7 bases are a match to TRBD1. J lost 5 bases, V lost 0 bases, and 14 bases had no gene match. The germline CDR1 and CDR2 sequences are SGHRS and YFSETQ. The CDR3 is made up of 18 amino acids. The CDR3 loop is CASSLGERQGNRDQPQHF. Here the CDR3 DNA reads TGCGCCAGCAGCTTGGGAGAAAGACAGGGCAATAGGGATCAGCCCCAGCATTTT.

The chain employs TRBV14 and TRBJ2-5; D might be TRBD1 (5 bases). Germline lookup yields CDR1 SGHDN and CDR2 FVKESK. The V end lost 0 bases, the J end lost 5 bases, and 7 bases lay between the germline ends. The CDR3 contains 13 residues. CDR3: CASSQDRVETQYF. Here the CDR3 DNA reads TGTGCCAGCAGCCAAGACAGGGTTGAGACCCAGTACTTC.

CDR3 DNA: TGTGCCAGTAGCCTCGGGACAGCCGAAGCTTTCTTT. Encoded protein: CASSLGTAEAFF. This chain joins TRBV19 and TRBJ1-1; TRBD1 agrees at 7 bases. CDR3 length: 12 residues. V lost 6 bases and J lost 8; bases outside the gene matches: 6. Germline V gene data show CDR1 as LNHDA and CDR2 as SQIVND (reference sequence).

The chain links TRBV7-8 to TRBJ2-5, with a weak D call TRBD1 (6 bases). The V and J ends lost 3 bases and 4 bases respectively, with 18 bases between them. Germline CDR1 reads SGHVS; CDR2 reads FQNEAQ. This CDR3 spans 16 amino acids. The CDR3: CASSLSGAGARETQYF. The CDR3 coding sequence is TGTGCCAGCAGCTTGTCTGGGGCAGGGGCCAGAGAGACCCAGTACTTC.

This sequence joins TRBV2 and TRBJ2-3, with unresolved D. The CDR3 has 11 amino acids. Trimming shortened V by 3 bases and J by 5 bases, and 3 bases separated the two germline ends. Germline V gene sequence: CDR1 SNHLY, CDR2 FYNNEI. The CDR3 here is CASSDGDTQYF. The CDR3 coding sequence is TGTGCCAGCAGTGACGGAGATACGCAGTATTTT.

The chain links TRBV4-2 to TRBJ2-1; TRBD2 is a possible D gene (7 bases). Germline CDR1 reads LGHNA; CDR2 reads YNFKEQ. The V gene lost 4 bases and the J gene lost 5 bases, with 15 bases spanning the gap. This CDR3 region has 15 residues. CDR3 sequence: CASSLKRGTNNEQFF. In nucleotides, the CDR3 is TGTGCCAGCAGCCTCAAGAGGGGGACTAACAATGAGCAGTTCTTC.

This chain connects TRBV11-2 to TRBJ2-7; D gene unclear. The germline V gene has CDR1 SGHAT and CDR2 FQNNGV. CDR3 length: 14 amino acids. With 5 bases removed from V and 4 bases from J, the gap between germline ends came to 15 bases. The CDR3 region is CASSGLVLSYEQYF. CDR3 DNA: TGTGCCAGCAGCGGGCTAGTGTTGAGTTACGAGCAGTACTTC.

The V call is TRBV7-9, the J call TRBJ2-3; D possibly corresponds to TRBD1 (5 bases). The CDR3 extends over 15 amino acids. Germline loops: CDR1 SEHNR, CDR2 FQNEAQ (reference sequence). Trimming removed 2 bases at V and 1 base at J, with 10 bases between. This CDR3 reads CASSLRRQRTDTQYF. The CDR3 nucleotides read TGTGCCAGCAGCTTAAGACGACAGCGCACAGATACGCAGTATTTT.

The chain employs TRBV25-1 and TRBJ2-5; 8 nucleotides line up with TRBD1. CDR3 length equals 14 residues. J gave up 5 bases and V 4 bases, and 6 bases lay outside the gene matches. In germline, CDR1 is MGHDK, CDR2 SYGVNS. The DNA for the CDR3 is TGTGCCAGCAGTGGGTCAGGGGGCCGGGAGACCCAGTACTTC. This sequence encodes CASSGSGGRETQYF.

CDR3 sequence reads: CASSPAGTGRETQYF. CDR3 nucleotides: TGTGCCAGCAGCCCCGCCGGGACAGGGAGAGAGACCCAGTACTTC. J is TRBJ2-5 and V is TRBV14; 9 nucleotides match TRBD1. Trimming at V came to 4 bases and at J to 4 bases, leaving 7 bases not matched to a gene. The germline V gene encodes CDR1 SGHDN and CDR2 FVKESK. This CDR3 has 15 amino acids. Complete variable domain (other parts from reference TRBV14 and TRBJ2-5): EAGVTQFPSHSVIEKGQTVTLRCDPISGHDNLYWYRRVMGKEIKFLLHFVKESKQDESGMPNNRFLAERTGGTYSTLKVQPAELEDSGVYFCASSPAGTGRETQYFGPGTRLLVL.

This chain links TRBV9 with TRBJ2-1; 7 nucleotides agree with TRBD1. The CDR3 runs to 13 residues. Germline-derived CDR1 and CDR2 are SGDLS and YYNGEE. The V and J ends lost 1 base and 7 bases, in that order; junction bases with no gene match: 2. In nucleotides, the CDR3 is TGTGCCAGCAGCGTACAGACAGGGAATGAGCAGTTCTTC. Translation gives CASSVQTGNEQFF.

The V gene is TRBV6-4, the J gene TRBJ1-4, with TRBD1 identical over 7 bases. Germline-derived CDR1 and CDR2 are MRHNA and SNTAGT. V lost 5 bases to trimming and J lost 8 bases; unmatched junction nucleotides: 11. The CDR3 has 15 residues. CDR3 protein: CASSRTGNKIEKLFF. The DNA of the CDR3 is TGTGCCAGCAGTAGGACAGGCAACAAGATAGAAAAACTGTTTTTT.

The genes are TRBV5-5 and TRBJ2-3; 9 bases match TRBD2. Per the germline V gene, CDR1 is SGHKS and CDR2 is YYEKEE (reference sequence). The CDR3 totals 13 residues. With 5 bases clipped from V and 6 bases from J, the junction kept 4 bases outside the gene matches. DNA for the CDR3: TGTGCCAGCAGACCCGGGACTAGCGATACGCAGTATTTT. Translation: CASRPGTSDTQYF. Supplemented by reference TRBV5-5 and TRBJ2-3, the full variable domain reads DAGVTQSPTHLIKTRGQQVTLRCSPISGHKSVSWYQQVLGQGPQFIFQYYEKEERGRGNFPDRFSARQFPNYSSELNVNALLLGDSALYLCASRPGTSDTQYFGPGTRLTVL.

The chain is built from TRBV5-4 and TRBJ1-3; 11 positions match TRBD1. V shed 2 bases and J 0 bases; nucleotides not matched to a gene: 10. The germline CDR1 and CDR2 sequences are SGHNT and YYREEE (reference sequence). The CDR3 has 19 amino acids. DNA of the CDR3: TGTGCCAGCAGCTTAGTCGGGACAGGGGGGCTGGCCTCTGGAAACACCATATATTTT. Translated: CASSLVGTGGLASGNTIYF.

Turning to this clone: A read error may produce the germline difference seen at one junction end. The chain employs TRBV5-6 and TRBJ2-7; 14 bases agree with TRBD2. The V gene's germline CDR1 is SGHDT and CDR2 YYEEEE. CDR3 length equals 12 residues. CDR3 nucleotide sequence: TGTGCCAGCAGCCTCGGGACTAGCGGGAGAAGGTTC. Translation gives CASSLGTSGRRF. The whole variable domain, remainder taken from reference TRBV5-6 and TRBJ2-7, is DAGVTQSPTHLIKTRGQQVTLRCSPKSGHDTVSWYQQALGQGPQFIFQYYEEEERQRGNFPDRFSGHQFPNYSSELNVNALLLGDSALYLCASSLGTSGRRFGPGTRLTVT.

This clone came up a few times. This chain joins TRBV14 and TRBJ2-2; no definite D call. Germline CDR1 reads SGHDN; CDR2 reads FVKESK. The germline V and J ends were trimmed by 2 bases and 3 bases, with 4 bases remaining between them. The CDR3 contains 13 residues. The CDR3 loop is CASSQIYTGELFF. The DNA of the CDR3 is TGTGCCAGCAGCCAAATCTACACCGGGGAGCTGTTTTTT.

The chain employs TRBV2 and TRBJ2-1, with 10 positions matching TRBD2. V gave up 3 bases and J gave up 8 bases; unmatched junction bases: 7. The CDR3 sequence is 15 residues long. CDR1 SNHLY and CDR2 FYNNEI come from the germline V gene. The CDR3 reads CASSDPSGSSYEQFF. CDR3 DNA sequence: TGTGCCAGCAGTGACCCTAGCGGGAGTAGCTATGAGCAGTTCTTC. Full variable domain (remainder filled in from reference TRBV2 and TRBJ2-1): EPEVTQTPSHQVTQMGQEVILRCVPISNHLYFYWYRQILGQKVEFLVSFYNNEISEKSEIFDDQFSVERPDGSNFTLKIRSTKLEDSAMYFCASSDPSGSSYEQFFGPGTRLTVL.

The V gene is TRBV9, the J gene TRBJ2-7; 10 nucleotides line up with TRBD2. The CDR3 totals 16 residues. V lost 0 bases to trimming and J lost 5 bases; unmatched junction nucleotides: 8. CDR1 SGDLS and CDR2 YYNGEE come from the germline V gene. CDR3 sequence reads: CASSVALLAGDHEQYF. The CDR3 DNA is TGTGCCAGCAGCGTAGCTTTGCTAGCGGGAGACCACGAGCAGTACTTC.

The chain employs TRBV2 and TRBJ2-3; a weak D match, TRBD2 (6 bases). With 4 bases removed from V and 1 base from J, the gap between germline ends came to 9 bases. Germline V CDR1 and CDR2: SNHLY, FYNNEI. CDR3 length: 14 residues. Written as DNA, the CDR3 is TGTGCCAGCAGTGTGGGGACTCGCACAGATACGCAGTATTTT. This sequence encodes CASSVGTRTDTQYF.

The chain joins TRBV7-9 to TRBJ2-5, with 8 bases identical to TRBD1. CDR1 is SEHNR and CDR2 is FQNEAQ in the germline V gene (reference sequence). The CDR3 loop spans 15 amino acids. J was trimmed by 5 bases and V by 6 bases; bases with no gene match: 11. The CDR3 spells CASRSDRGLWETQYF. The DNA of the CDR3 is TGTGCCAGCAGGTCTGACAGGGGCCTTTGGGAGACCCAGTACTTC.

On this clone: This specimen includes other DNA sequences encoding the same CDR3. J is TRBJ1-5 and V is TRBV19; D not resolved. V was trimmed by 2 bases and J by 2 bases, leaving 10 bases between them. Germline V CDR1 and CDR2: LNHDA, SQIVND (reference sequence). The CDR3 spans 15 residues. The CDR3 DNA reads as TGTGCCAGTAGTATACTGGGTTCTGGCAATCAGCCCCAGCATTTT. This codes for CASSILGSGNQPQHF.

CDR3 bases: TGTGCCAGCAGTGAGGAGATTGGATACAATGAGCAGTTCTTC. This gives the protein CASSEEIGYNEQFF. The chain is built from TRBV6-1 and TRBJ2-1; D not resolved. The CDR3 totals 14 residues. Germline CDR1 is MNHNS and CDR2 is SASEGT. The V end lost 3 bases, the J end lost 4 bases, and 10 bases lay between the germline ends.

This clone appeared once. V gene TRBV7-3 combines with J gene TRBJ2-1; the match to TRBD2 covers 11 bases. This CDR3 has 17 residues. The V segment lost 5 bases and the J segment 0 bases; nucleotides outside the gene matches: 6. Germline assignment: CDR1 SGHTA and CDR2 FQGTGA. The CDR3 DNA sequence: TGTGCCAGCAGCCCGTGGGGACTAGCGGACTCCTACAATGAGCAGTTCTTC. Residues: CASSPWGLADSYNEQFF.

The chain combines TRBV18 with TRBJ2-3; D might be TRBD1 (5 bases). Germline V gene lookup returns CDR1 KGHSH and CDR2 LQKENI. V shed 3 bases and J shed 6 bases, with 16 bases lying between them. There are 15 residues in the CDR3. CDR3 coding DNA: TGTGCCAGCTCACCTTGGACACAGTCCGGGGATACGCAGTATTTT. Its protein is CASSPWTQSGDTQYF.